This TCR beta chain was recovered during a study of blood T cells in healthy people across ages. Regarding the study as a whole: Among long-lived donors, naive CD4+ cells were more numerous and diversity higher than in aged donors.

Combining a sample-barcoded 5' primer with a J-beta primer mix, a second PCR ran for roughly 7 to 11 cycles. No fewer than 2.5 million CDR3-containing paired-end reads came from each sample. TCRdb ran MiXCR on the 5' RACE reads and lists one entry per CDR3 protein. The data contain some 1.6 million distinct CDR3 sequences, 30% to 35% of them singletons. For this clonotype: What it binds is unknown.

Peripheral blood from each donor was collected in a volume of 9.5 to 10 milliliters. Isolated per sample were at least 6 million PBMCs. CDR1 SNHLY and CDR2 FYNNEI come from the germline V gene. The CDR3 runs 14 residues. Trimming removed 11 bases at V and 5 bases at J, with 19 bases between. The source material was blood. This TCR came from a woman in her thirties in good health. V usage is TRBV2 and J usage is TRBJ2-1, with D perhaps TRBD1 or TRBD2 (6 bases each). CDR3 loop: CAARGASRDNEQFF. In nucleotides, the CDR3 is TGTGCCGCAAGGGGGGCTAGCAGAGACAATGAGCAGTTCTTC.